Below are 7 T cell receptor beta chains sequenced from a single sample in a study of type 1 regulatory T cells. TCRdb independently ran MiXCR on the reads; one entry per CDR3 protein. Of approximately 97,000 distinct CDR3 sequences in the sample, 25% to 40% were seen once. Sequencing was carried out using CD4+ T cells, either the whole sample or a sorted fraction (not recorded which). The receptors originated from a human donor in good health.

This clonotype turned up a few times. V usage is TRBV11-2 and J usage is TRBJ2-1; 8 nucleotides align to TRBD2. The CDR3 is 15 residues long. The V gene's germline CDR1 is SGHAT and CDR2 FQNNGV. The junction had 4 bases not matched to a gene; V was cut back by 2 bases and J by 4 bases. DNA of the CDR3: TGTGCCAGCAGCTTACTTCCGGGAGGGTACAATGAGCAGTTCTTC. The encoded protein is CASSLLPGGYNEQFF.

J is TRBJ2-1 and V is TRBV27, with TRBD2 identical over 8 bases. Trimming removed 8 bases from V and 9 bases from J; junction bases left unmatched: 12. Germline assignment: CDR1 MNHEY and CDR2 SMNVEV (reference sequence). There are 14 residues in the CDR3. As DNA, the CDR3 is TGTGCCAGCGACCCTAGCGGGCCCTCCTTTGAGCAGTTCTTC. Protein: CASDPSGPSFEQFF.

V gene TRBV21-1 combines with J gene TRBJ2-3. TRBV21-1 is an annotated pseudogene. The CDR3 covers 17 residues. CDR3 residues: CASSKGKVGSSTDTQYF. CDR3 coding DNA: TGTGCCAGCAGCAAAGGGAAAGTAGGGTCTAGCACAGATACGCAGTATTTT.

The chain uses TRBV7-2 and TRBJ2-3; D is uncertain. This CDR3 spans 14 amino acids. Trimming removed 3 bases at V and 3 bases at J, with 10 bases between. Germline V lookup: CDR1 SGHTA, CDR2 FQGNSA. Here the CDR3 reads CASSFSRVTDTQYF. The DNA of the CDR3 is TGTGCCAGCAGCTTCTCCCGGGTTACAGATACGCAGTATTTT.

This clonotype showed up just a few times. V gene TRBV7-9 combines with J gene TRBJ2-7; D remains ambiguous. From germline, CDR1 is SEHNR and CDR2 FQNEAQ (reference sequence). The CDR3 covers 13 residues. V shed 5 bases and J shed 5 bases, with 13 bases lying between them. Here the CDR3 DNA reads TGTGCCAGCAGCCCCCTAGGGTCCAACGAGCAGTACTTC. The encoded protein is CASSPLGSNEQYF.

This clonotype has at least ten counts. The J gene is TRBJ2-7, the V gene TRBV20-1; D uncertain. V lost 1 base and J lost 7, with 8 bases in between. Germline lookup yields CDR1 DFQATT and CDR2 SNEGSKA (reference sequence). The CDR3 runs 11 residues. This CDR3 is CSARVAAEQYF. For the CDR3, the DNA is TGCAGTGCTAGAGTTGCAGCAGAGCAGTACTTC.

This clonotype appeared a few times. The rearrangement joins TRBV19 to TRBJ2-3; D possibly corresponds to TRBD1 (6 bases). Germline assignment: CDR1 LNHDA and CDR2 SQIVND (reference sequence). The germline V and J ends were trimmed by 5 bases and 0 bases, with 12 bases remaining between them. The CDR3 is 15 amino acids. The CDR3 DNA sequence: TGTGCCAGTAGTCTCCGGACAGTTAGCACAGATACGCAGTATTTT. Translated, it gives CASSLRTVSTDTQYF.